This T cell receptor (beta chain) comes out of a study of vaccination and CD4 T cells after COVID-19. Turning to the study itself: Six males and four females, two Hispanic, made up the convalescents.

V shed 3 bases and J shed 1 base, with 13 bases lying between them. The CDR3 contains 15 residues. An Oncomine TCR Beta short-read assay was used to sequence the DNA from cultured CD4+ T cells. Researchers extracted genomic DNA from CD4+ T cells that had been cultured. MiXCR, applied by TCRdb to the PCR reads, yields one record per CDR3 protein. The sample lists 12,000 or so distinct CDR3 sequences; almost 30% were seen once. With regard to this clonotype: What it binds is unknown.

Treatment in this sample: 10-day PBMC culture with coronavirus spike peptide pools or control peptides (ViraFEST assay). Gathering of the CD4+ T cells, from the unexposed donor, took place before the COVID-19 pandemic (2011-2018). Antigen-specific T cells were expanded with peptide pools by ViraFEST, and TCRs were then sequenced. Investigators exposed CD4+ T cells from unexposed donors to SARS-CoV-2 S/N and four cold-coronavirus spikes, as cells permitted. The chain has TRBV12-3 or TRBV12-4 and TRBJ2-7; no clear D gene. Source material: CD4+ T cells from blood, cultured in vitro. This receptor was taken from a human donor in good health. The CDR3 region has the DNA TGTGCCAGCAGTTTTCGCGTAGGAAGTTCCTACGAGCAGTACTTC. Translation gives CASSFRVGSSYEQYF.